This T cell receptor (beta chain) was found in a study of CD8 T cells in ankylosing spondylitis. Study outcomes and limitations: Reportedly, significant enrichment of disease-linked clones occurred in matched ankylosing spondylitis synovial fluid. Disease-linked clones were found to be CD8+ and relatively rare in peripheral blood.

The germline gives CDR1 SGHDN, CDR2 FVKESK. The V and J ends lost 4 bases and 7 bases, in that order; junction bases with no gene match: 12. The CDR3 spans 16 residues. This clonotype was seen repeatedly, ten times or more. The antigen remains undetermined. One entry per CDR3 protein, called by TCRdb with MiXCR from the 5' RACE reads. Of around 140,000 distinct CDR3 sequences in the sample, roughly an eighth were seen once. This chain links TRBV14 with TRBJ2-1; 8 bases line up with TRBD2. The sequence was obtained from a female donor with ankylosing spondylitis or in good health (not recorded which). Specimen: blood, either unsorted or a sorted T cell fraction (not recorded which). CDR3 in amino acids: CASSLLSGGYTNEQFF. The CDR3 DNA follows: TGTGCCAGCAGCCTCTTAAGCGGGGGATACACTAATGAGCAGTTCTTC.